This T cell receptor beta chain was retrieved from a study of blood T cell repertoires in COVID-19. Study-wide background: The cDNA or gDNA used as material had been derived from T cells, B-cell-depleted T cells, or PBMCs.

The CDR3 extends over 16 amino acids. V lost 2 bases and J lost 4; bases outside the gene matches: 7. Germline assignment: CDR1 LNHDA and CDR2 SQIVND (reference sequence). Authors' processing steps: Cell counts per sample came from amplifying reference gene primers. Sequencing used immunoSEQ multiplex PCR; TCRdb keeps in-frame clones, though not all of them. V and J calls and clone size are given by that table; D and trimming were obtained from the DNA. The sample comprises about 150,000 clones, around 89% of which are singletons, and more than 6.5% rests with the top ten. Material: PBMCs or T cells enriched from blood (not recorded which). The chain recombines TRBV19 with TRBJ2-2; 7 bases are shared with TRBD2. This clonotype originated in a woman between 50 and 59 years old who had recovered from COVID-19. Here the CDR3 reads CASSIKTSLATGELFF. The CDR3 bases are TGTGCCAGTAGTATAAAGACTAGCCTTGCCACCGGGGAGCTGTTTTTT.